These 15 T cell receptor beta chains were sequenced from one sample in a study of T-cell reconstitution after alpha-beta-depleted transplantation in children (dated by TCRdb to about 2016). The library came from PCR. Sequencing took place on an Illumina HiSeq 2500. Molecular barcoding was employed in the preparation of TCR libraries, with unique molecular identifiers being used to normalize TCRbeta repertoire quantification. TCRdb reprocessing: public reads trimmed at Q25 with fastp, clones called with MiXCR, in-frame beta chains kept. Each CDR3 protein gets just one entry, which takes the most common genes and DNA from the rows behind it. This sample lists about 420,000 distinct CDR3 sequences; 11% were detected once. The top ten clones comprise roughly 5% of the sample. Sequenced here: PBMCs from the stem cell graft donor, sampled from the stem cell graft. These receptors originate from a human donor who donated a stem cell graft to a child with acute myeloid leukemia.

The chain employs TRBV7-9 and TRBJ2-7, with 7 bases that match TRBD1. The J segment lost 4 bases and the V segment lost 2 bases, leaving 5 bases of the junction unmatched. The CDR3 totals 14 residues. Germline lookup yields CDR1 SEHNR and CDR2 FQNEAQ (reference sequence). The CDR3 loop is CASSLNGQAYEQYF. CDR3 nucleotide sequence: TGTGCCAGCAGCTTAAATGGACAGGCTTACGAGCAGTACTTC.

This clonotype has only a few counts. The chain is built from TRBV25-1 and TRBJ1-1; 8 bases are shared with TRBD1. Germline CDR1 reads MGHDK; CDR2 reads SYGVNS. Unmatched junction bases numbered 5, after V lost 7 bases and J lost 7 bases. This CDR3 is 12 amino acids long. CDR3: CASNIQGGEAFF. The CDR3 nucleotides read TGTGCCAGCAACATACAGGGGGGTGAAGCTTTCTTT.

This clonotype was detected ten times or more. The rearrangement links TRBV28 to TRBJ1-2, with a possible D match to TRBD1 (5 bases). Trimming pared 7 bases from V and 7 bases from J, leaving 13 bases between. Per germline, CDR1 MDHEN and CDR2 SYDVKM. The CDR3 extends over 12 amino acids. CDR3 in DNA: TGTGCCAGCACTCTAAGGGGCAGTGGCTACACCTTC. It translates to CASTLRGSGYTF.

Turning to this clonotype: The CDR3 ends on some other residue instead of the conserved phenylalanine or tryptophan, so this is likely a read error. This sequence joins TRBV5-8 and TRBJ1-1; D uncertain. The CDR3 contains 15 residues. Germline values: CDR1 SGHTS, CDR2 YDEGEE. Between the trimmed V and J ends, which lost 2 bases and 1 base, there was a span of 12 bases. For the CDR3, the DNA is TGTGCCAGCAGCTTTCGGTCAAGCAGGAACACTGAAGCTTTCTCT. Its protein is CASSFRSSRNTEAFS.

This clonotype was seen at least ten times. The chain employs TRBV5-1 and TRBJ1-2; 7 bases are shared with TRBD1. The V and J ends lost 0 bases and 8 bases, in that order; junction bases with no gene match: 4. Germline lookup yields CDR1 SGHRS and CDR2 YFSETQ. The CDR3 covers 13 residues. The CDR3 DNA is TGCGCCAGCAGCTTGGAGGGGGCAAGAGGCTACACCTTC. Translating gives CASSLEGARGYTF.

The CDR3 DNA is TGTGCCAGCAGCCCTAGATCCCCAGGCTACAATGAGCAGTTCTTC. It specifies CASSPRSPGYNEQFF. The chain links TRBV9 to TRBJ2-1; D gene ambiguous. The CDR3 is made up of 15 amino acids. Trimming cost V 4 bases and J 3 bases, with 14 bases left between them. CDR1 and CDR2 (germline): SGDLS, YYNGEE.

V gene TRBV24-1 combines with J gene TRBJ2-1, with 7 bases aligning to TRBD1. The germline V gene has CDR1 KGHDR and CDR2 SFDVKD. This CDR3 is built from 14 residues. J gave up 8 bases and V 6 bases, and 9 bases lay outside the gene matches. CDR3 loop: CATSKGQLLDEQFF. Here the CDR3 DNA reads TGTGCCACCAGTAAGGGACAGTTGCTCGATGAGCAGTTCTTC.

In its sample, this clonotype was seen a few times. The chain employs TRBV20-1 and TRBJ2-1; 11 positions agree with TRBD2. The CDR3 length is 14 residues. Germline V gene sequence: CDR1 DFQATT, CDR2 SNEGSKA (reference sequence). V lost 6 bases to trimming and J lost 6 bases; unmatched junction nucleotides: 7. The CDR3 here is CSAISGGAGNEQFF. For the CDR3, the DNA is TGCAGTGCCATTAGCGGGGGGGCCGGCAATGAGCAGTTCTTC.

This clonotype showed up just a few times. The chain has TRBV6-5 and TRBJ2-7; no definite D call. The V end lost 0 bases, the J end lost 3 bases, and 9 bases lay between the germline ends. CDR1 is MNHEY, CDR2 SVGAGI, per germline. The CDR3 length is 14 residues. CDR3: CASSYSAGHYEQYV. CDR3 DNA sequence: TGTGCCAGCAGTTACTCAGCAGGCCACTACGAGCAGTACGTC.

This chain uses TRBV20-1 with TRBJ2-1; D not certain. The CDR3 is 12 residues long. The V end lost 0 bases, the J end lost 12 bases, and 12 bases lay between the germline ends. In germline, CDR1 is DFQATT, CDR2 SNEGSKA (reference sequence). The CDR3 is CSAREQAPGQFF. CDR3 sequence (DNA): TGCAGTGCTAGAGAGCAGGCACCTGGGCAGTTCTTC.

This clonotype has at least ten counts. This chain links TRBV6-6 with TRBJ2-2; D gene unclear. Trimming shortened V by 6 bases and J by 7 bases, and 6 bases separated the two germline ends. Per germline, CDR1 MNHNY and CDR2 SVGAGI (reference sequence). The CDR3 has 11 amino acids. In nucleotides, the CDR3 is TGTGCCAGCAGAGGCGTCGGGGAGCTGTTTTTT. It specifies CASRGVGELFF.

This clonotype came up a few times. DNA of the CDR3: TGCGCCAGCAGGAGCGGTCCTAGCAATCAGCCCCAGCATTTT. It codes for CASRSGPSNQPQHF. This chain uses TRBV5-1 with TRBJ1-5, with no clear D. Germline V gene lookup returns CDR1 SGHRS and CDR2 YFSETQ. The length of the CDR3 is 14 residues. The V gene lost 5 bases and the J gene lost 0 bases, with 9 bases spanning the gap.

This clonotype has just a few counts. This chain uses TRBV7-8 with TRBJ2-6; 9 bases fit TRBD1. The CDR3 contains 19 residues. The germline gives CDR1 SGHVS, CDR2 FQNEAQ. The V gene end was trimmed by 9 bases and the J gene end by 2 bases; junction bases not matched to a gene: 17. CDR3 sequence (DNA): TGTGCCAGTCTCCCCACCCGGGACAGGGTTCTTACTGGGGCCAACGTCCTGACTTTC. Translation: CASLPTRDRVLTGANVLTF.

This clonotype showed up many times. The gene calls are TRBV12-3 or TRBV12-4 and TRBJ1-6; 9 bases match TRBD1. Trimming took 6 bases from V and 6 from J; bases not matched to a gene: 6. There are 15 residues in the CDR3. DNA of the CDR3: TGTGCCAGCAGGCCACAGGGGGCTAGTAATTCACCCCTCCACTTT. Translated: CASRPQGASNSPLHF.

The sample holds a few counts of this clonotype. In nucleotides, the CDR3 is TGTGCCAGCAGCTTGTACGGGTCAATGAGAGCTTTCTTT. This sequence encodes CASSLYGSMRAFF. V gene TRBV5-4 combines with J gene TRBJ1-1, with no clear D. Germline assignment: CDR1 SGHNT and CDR2 YYREEE (reference sequence). The length of the CDR3 is 13 residues. V lost 1 base and J 10 bases, leaving 14 bases between the germline ends. Complete variable domain (other parts from reference TRBV5-4 and TRBJ1-1): ETGVTQSPTHLIKTRGQQVTLRCSSQSGHNTVSWYQQALGQGPQFIFQYYREEENGRGNFPPRFSGLQFPNYSSELNVNALELDDSALYLCASSLYGSMRAFFGQGTRLTVV.